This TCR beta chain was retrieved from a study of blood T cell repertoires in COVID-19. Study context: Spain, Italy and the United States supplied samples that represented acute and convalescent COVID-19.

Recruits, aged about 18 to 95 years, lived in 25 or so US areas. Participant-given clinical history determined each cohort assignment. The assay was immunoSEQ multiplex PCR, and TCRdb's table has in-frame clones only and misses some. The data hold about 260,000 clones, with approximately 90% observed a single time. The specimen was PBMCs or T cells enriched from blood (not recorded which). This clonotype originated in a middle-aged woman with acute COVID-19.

The CDR3, as DNA: TGTGCCAGTAGTGCCTGGACAGATGCAACTAATGAAAAACTGTTTTTT. Residues: CASSAWTDATNEKLFF. The rearrangement links TRBV19 to TRBJ1-4; tentative D call: TRBD1 (6 bases). Trimming left V 5 bases short and J 0 bases short, with 13 bases between. This CDR3 comprises 16 residues. Germline V gene lookup returns CDR1 LNHDA and CDR2 SQIVND (reference sequence).